These 7 T cell receptor beta chains came from one sample sequenced in a study of graft-versus-host responses after intestinal transplantation. These TCRs are of unknown antigen specificity. Here immunoSEQ multiplex PCR was the method, and the copy in TCRdb shows in-frame clones only, minus some. Of 80,000 to 100,000 clones in the sample, around 92% were seen once. Here the sequenced sample was unstimulated CD4+ T cells sorted from spleen or lymph node cells, taken before transplant. The receptors shown here come from a human donor who was the organ donor for an intestinal transplant.

The V gene is TRBV7-2, the J gene TRBJ2-1, with TRBD2 matching over 9 bases. Per the germline V gene, CDR1 is SGHTA and CDR2 is FQGNSA. With 4 bases clipped from V and 5 bases from J, the junction kept 6 bases outside the gene matches. The CDR3 is 15 amino acids. DNA of the CDR3: TGTGCCAGCAGCTCGCGGGGGGGTCTTAACAATGAGCAGTTCTTC. Translating gives CASSSRGGLNNEQFF.

The CDR3: CASSPGLAGASQKETQYF. CDR3 nucleotides: TGTGCCAGCAGTCCCGGACTAGCGGGGGCCTCTCAGAAGGAGACCCAGTACTTC. The J gene is TRBJ2-5, the V gene TRBV27, with 13 positions matching TRBD2. The V segment lost 5 bases and the J segment 5 bases; nucleotides outside the gene matches: 14. The CDR3 extends over 18 amino acids. CDR1 and CDR2 (germline): MNHEY, SMNVEV (reference sequence).

The count of this clone is one. The rearrangement links TRBV6-6 to TRBJ1-3, with D perhaps matching TRBD1 (5 bases). In germline, CDR1 is MNHNY, CDR2 SVGAGI (reference sequence). The CDR3 loop spans 14 amino acids. Trimming left V 8 bases short and J 3 bases short, with 14 bases between. The CDR3: CASGEGPGGNTIYF. CDR3 nucleotides: TGTGCCAGCGGGGAGGGGCCGGGTGGAAACACCATATATTTT.

The chain recombines TRBV11-2 with TRBJ2-2; 10 positions agree with TRBD2. The CDR3 sequence is 16 residues long. The J segment lost 2 bases and the V segment lost 5 bases, leaving 5 bases of the junction unmatched. Per the germline V gene, CDR1 is SGHAT and CDR2 is FQNNGV. The CDR3 sequence is CASSHTSGANTGELFF. In DNA, the CDR3 is TGTGCCAGCAGCCATACTAGCGGGGCTAACACCGGGGAGCTGTTTTTT. The whole variable domain, filled in from reference TRBV11-2 and TRBJ2-2, reads EAGVAQSPRYKIIEKRQSVAFWCNPISGHATLYWYQQILGQGPKLLIQFQNNGVVDDSQLPKDRFSAERLKGVDSTLKIQPAKLEDSAVYLCASSHTSGANTGELFFGEGSRLTVL.

This sequence joins TRBV29-1 and TRBJ2-5, with 14 bases fitting TRBD2. V was pared by 4 bases and J by 4 bases, with 8 bases of the junction left unmatched. Per germline, CDR1 SQVTM and CDR2 ANQGSEA. This CDR3 is built from 16 residues. The CDR3 DNA sequence: TGCAGCGTTGGACTAGCGGGGGGGCCTCGGGGAGAGACCCAGTACTTC. Amino acid sequence: CSVGLAGGPRGETQYF.

This chain joins TRBV27 and TRBJ2-1; D remains ambiguous. Trimming stripped 5 bases from V and 0 bases from J, with 11 bases between. This CDR3 is 15 amino acids long. CDR1 is MNHEY, CDR2 SMNVEV, per germline (reference sequence). CDR3 in amino acids: CASSRTTSSYNEQFF. Written as DNA, the CDR3 is TGTGCCAGCAGTCGAACTACCAGCTCCTACAATGAGCAGTTCTTC.

This chain links TRBV14 with TRBJ2-2, with D maybe TRBD2 (6 bases). CDR1 and CDR2 (germline): SGHDN, FVKESK. The CDR3 length is 12 residues. The V end was cut by 4 bases, the J end by 6 bases, with 6 bases between. The CDR3 DNA is TGTGCCAGCAGCCGACTAGCCGGGGAGCTGTTTTTT. Protein sequence: CASSRLAGELFF.